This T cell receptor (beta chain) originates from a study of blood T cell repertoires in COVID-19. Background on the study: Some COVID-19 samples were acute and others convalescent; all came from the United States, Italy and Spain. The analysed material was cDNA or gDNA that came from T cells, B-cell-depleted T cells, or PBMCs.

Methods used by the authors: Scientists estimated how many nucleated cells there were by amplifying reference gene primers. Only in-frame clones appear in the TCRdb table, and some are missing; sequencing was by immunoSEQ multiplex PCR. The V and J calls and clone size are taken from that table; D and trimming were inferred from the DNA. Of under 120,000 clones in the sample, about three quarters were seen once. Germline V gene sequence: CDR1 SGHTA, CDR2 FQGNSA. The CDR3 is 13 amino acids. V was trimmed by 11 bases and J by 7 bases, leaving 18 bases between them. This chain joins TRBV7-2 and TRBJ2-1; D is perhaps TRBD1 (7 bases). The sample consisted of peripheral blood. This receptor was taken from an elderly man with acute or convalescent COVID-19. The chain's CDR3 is CASAGTEFNEQFF. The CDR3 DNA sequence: TGTGCCTCCGCGGGGACAGAGTTTAATGAGCAGTTCTTC.